The next 7 T cell receptor beta chains were all read from a single sample in a study of blood T cell repertoires in COVID-19. Data came from immunoSEQ multiplex PCR; TCRdb stores just in-frame clones and leaves some out. The sample includes 150,000 to 200,000 clones, about 85% seen only once; the top ten take over 7.5%. Sequencing was done on a sample of peripheral blood. These receptors all come from a woman of 80 years or more with acute or convalescent COVID-19.

This clone was recorded once. The chain employs TRBV18 and TRBJ2-5, with 7 nucleotides matching TRBD1. Germline-derived CDR1 and CDR2 are KGHSH and LQKENI. J lost 2 bases, V lost 3 bases, and 6 bases had no gene match. The CDR3 runs 15 residues. The CDR3 DNA follows: TGTGCCAGCTCACCTGCGACAGGGCTACAAGAGACCCAGTACTTC. Translating it yields CASSPATGLQETQYF.

Remarks on this clone: Distinct nucleotide sequences in the sample also encode this CDR3. This chain joins TRBV19 and TRBJ1-1; 8 positions match TRBD1. Looked up from germline, CDR1 is LNHDA and CDR2 is SQIVND (reference sequence). The V and J ends lost 1 base and 5 bases, in that order; junction bases with no gene match: 3. The length of the CDR3 is 14 residues. CDR3 sequence: CASSIGQGRTEAFF. The CDR3 bases are TGTGCCAGTAGTATAGGACAGGGGAGAACTGAAGCTTTCTTT.

This clone was counted a single time. The CDR3 DNA sequence: TGTGCCAGCAGTTATCAGGGGGTGTCTGGAAACACCATATATTTT. It specifies CASSYQGVSGNTIYF. The chain employs TRBV6-5 and TRBJ1-3, with 7 bases lining up with TRBD1. J lost 1 base, V lost 3 bases, and 3 bases had no gene match. Germline V CDR1 and CDR2: MNHEY, SVGAGI. The CDR3 has 15 residues.

The chain recombines TRBV6-5 with TRBJ1-3; the D is unclear. Germline V gene data show CDR1 as MNHEY and CDR2 as SVGAGI. This CDR3 is built from 15 residues. V lost 3 bases and J lost 3, with 12 bases in between. The CDR3 region is CASSYRPPGGNTIYF. The CDR3, as DNA: TGTGCCAGCAGTTATCGACCCCCGGGTGGAAACACCATATATTTT.

The chain combines TRBV5-1 with TRBJ1-3; possibly TRBD1 for D (5 bases). Germline-derived CDR1 and CDR2 are SGHRS and YFSETQ. The length of the CDR3 is 17 residues. Trimming stripped 4 bases from V and 0 bases from J, with 17 bases between. For the CDR3, the DNA is TGCGCCAGCAGCGTTCAGGGTTCTTCCAACTCTGGAAACACCATATATTTT. Translation: CASSVQGSSNSGNTIYF. Looking up the rest from reference TRBV5-1 and TRBJ1-3 gives the full variable domain: KAGVTQTPRYLIKTRGQQVTLSCSPISGHRSVSWYQQTPGQGLQFLFEYFSETQRNKGNFPGRFSGRQFSNSRSEMNVSTLELGDSALYLCASSVQGSSNSGNTIYFGEGSWLTVV.

The chain employs TRBV6-5 and TRBJ1-2; D call uncertain. V was trimmed by 5 bases and J by 1 base, leaving 5 bases between them. The CDR3 sequence is 12 residues long. Germline V gene data show CDR1 as MNHEY and CDR2 as SVGAGI. The CDR3 reads CASSPYNYGYTF. The CDR3 DNA sequence: TGTGCCAGCAGTCCCTATAACTATGGCTACACCTTC.

This clone has only a few counts. This sequence joins TRBV3-1 (or the pseudogene TRBV3-2) and TRBJ2-5; 7 nucleotides line up with TRBD1. V was pared by 5 bases and J by 4 bases, with 10 bases of the junction left unmatched. The germline gives CDR1 LGHDT, CDR2 YNNKEL (reference sequence). This CDR3 is 15 amino acids long. The CDR3 region has the DNA TGTGCCAGCAGCTTCCCCGGGACAGAACGAGAGACCCAGTACTTC. This sequence encodes CASSFPGTERETQYF.